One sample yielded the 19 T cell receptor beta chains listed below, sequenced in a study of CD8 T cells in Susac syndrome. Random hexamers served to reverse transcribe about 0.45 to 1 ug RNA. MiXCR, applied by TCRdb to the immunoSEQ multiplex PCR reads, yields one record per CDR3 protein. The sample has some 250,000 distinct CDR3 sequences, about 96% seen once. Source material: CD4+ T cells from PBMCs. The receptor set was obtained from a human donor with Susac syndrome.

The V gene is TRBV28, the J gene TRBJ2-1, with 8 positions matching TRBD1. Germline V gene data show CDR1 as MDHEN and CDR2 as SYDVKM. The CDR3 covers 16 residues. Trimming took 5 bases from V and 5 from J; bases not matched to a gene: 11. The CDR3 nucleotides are TGTGCCAGCAGTGTACTCAGGGGGCGATCGGACAATGAGCAGTTCTTC. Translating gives CASSVLRGRSDNEQFF.

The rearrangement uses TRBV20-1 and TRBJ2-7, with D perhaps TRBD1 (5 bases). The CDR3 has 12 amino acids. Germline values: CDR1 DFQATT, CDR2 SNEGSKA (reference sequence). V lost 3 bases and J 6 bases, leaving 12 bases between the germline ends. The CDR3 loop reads CSASRDGFEQYF. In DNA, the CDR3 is TGCAGTGCTAGCAGGGATGGATTCGAGCAGTACTTC.

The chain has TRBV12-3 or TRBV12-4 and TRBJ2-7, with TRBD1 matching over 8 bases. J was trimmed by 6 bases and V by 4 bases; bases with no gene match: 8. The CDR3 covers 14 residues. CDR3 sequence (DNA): TGTGCCAGCAGTTCCTCCGACAGGGGAGGCGAGCAGTACTTC. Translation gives CASSSSDRGGEQYF.

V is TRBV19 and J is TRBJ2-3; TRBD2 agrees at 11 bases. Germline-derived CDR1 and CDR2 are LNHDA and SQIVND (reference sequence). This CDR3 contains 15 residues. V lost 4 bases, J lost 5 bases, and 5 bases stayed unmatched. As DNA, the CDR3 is TGTGCCAGTAGTAGCCGAGGACTAGCGGGAGATACGCAGTATTTT. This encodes CASSSRGLAGDTQYF.

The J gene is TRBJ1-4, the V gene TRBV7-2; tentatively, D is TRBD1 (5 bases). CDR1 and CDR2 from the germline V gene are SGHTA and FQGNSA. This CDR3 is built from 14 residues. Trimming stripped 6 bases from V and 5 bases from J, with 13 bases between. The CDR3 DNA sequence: TGTGCCAGCAGATATCCGGGACGGAATGAAAAACTGTTTTTT. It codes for CASRYPGRNEKLFF.

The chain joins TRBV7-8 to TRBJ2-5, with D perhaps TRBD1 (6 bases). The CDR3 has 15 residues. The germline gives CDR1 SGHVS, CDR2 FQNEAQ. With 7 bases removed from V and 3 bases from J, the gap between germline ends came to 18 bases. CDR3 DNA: TGTGCCAGCACCAAAACGTCCCGGACAGAAGAGACCCAGTACTTC. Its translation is CASTKTSRTEETQYF.

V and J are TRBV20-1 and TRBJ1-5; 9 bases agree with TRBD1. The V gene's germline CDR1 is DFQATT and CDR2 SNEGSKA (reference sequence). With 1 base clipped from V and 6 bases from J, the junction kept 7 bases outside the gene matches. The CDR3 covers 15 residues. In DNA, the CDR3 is TGCAGTGCTAGAGCAACCGGGACAGGGCGTCAGCCCCAGCATTTT. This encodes CSARATGTGRQPQHF.

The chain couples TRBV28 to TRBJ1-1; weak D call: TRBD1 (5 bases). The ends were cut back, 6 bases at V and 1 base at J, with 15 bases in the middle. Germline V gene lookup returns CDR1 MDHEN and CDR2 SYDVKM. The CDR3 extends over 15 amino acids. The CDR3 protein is CASSPLGTENTEAFF. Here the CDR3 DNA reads TGTGCCAGCAGCCCCCTAGGGACGGAGAACACTGAAGCTTTCTTT. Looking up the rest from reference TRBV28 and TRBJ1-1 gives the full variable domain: DVKVTQSSRYLVKRTGEKVFLECVQDMDHENMFWYRQDPGLGLRLIYFSYDVKMKEKGDIPEGYSVSREKKERFSLILESASTNQTSMYLCASSPLGTENTEAFFGQGTRLTVV.

The CDR3 region has the DNA TGTGCCAGCAGGCCATTCGAAAAACTGTTTTTT. Translated, it gives CASRPFEKLFF. J is TRBJ1-4 and V is TRBV7-3; D gene ambiguous. Germline V gives CDR1 SGHTA, CDR2 FQGTGA. V lost 6 bases to trimming and J lost 8 bases, with 7 bases between them. The CDR3 sequence is 11 residues long.

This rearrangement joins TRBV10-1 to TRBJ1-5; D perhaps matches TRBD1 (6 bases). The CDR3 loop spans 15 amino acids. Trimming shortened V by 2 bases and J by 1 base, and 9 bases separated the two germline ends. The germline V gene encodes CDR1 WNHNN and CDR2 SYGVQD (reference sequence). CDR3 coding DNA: TGCGCCAGCAGTGAGCCACAGGGAAGCAATCAGCCCCAGCATTTT. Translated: CASSEPQGSNQPQHF.

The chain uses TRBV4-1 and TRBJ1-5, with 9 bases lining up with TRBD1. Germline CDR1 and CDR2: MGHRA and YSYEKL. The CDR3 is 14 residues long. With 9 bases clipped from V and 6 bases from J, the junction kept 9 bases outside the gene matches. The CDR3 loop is CARAGTGTGQPQHF. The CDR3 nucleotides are TGCGCCAGAGCCGGGACAGGGACGGGTCAGCCCCAGCATTTT.

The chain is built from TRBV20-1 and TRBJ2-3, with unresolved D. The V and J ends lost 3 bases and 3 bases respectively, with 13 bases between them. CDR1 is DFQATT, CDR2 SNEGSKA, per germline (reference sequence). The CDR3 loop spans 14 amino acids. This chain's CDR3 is CSARAAYVTDTQYF. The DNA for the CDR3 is TGCAGTGCTAGGGCAGCGTATGTAACAGATACGCAGTATTTT.

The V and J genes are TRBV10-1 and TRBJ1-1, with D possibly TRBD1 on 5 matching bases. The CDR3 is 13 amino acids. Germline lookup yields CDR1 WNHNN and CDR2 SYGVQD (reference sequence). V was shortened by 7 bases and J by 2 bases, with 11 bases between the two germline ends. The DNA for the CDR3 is TGCGCCAGCACGCGGACACTCAACACTGAAGCTTTCTTT. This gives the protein CASTRTLNTEAFF.

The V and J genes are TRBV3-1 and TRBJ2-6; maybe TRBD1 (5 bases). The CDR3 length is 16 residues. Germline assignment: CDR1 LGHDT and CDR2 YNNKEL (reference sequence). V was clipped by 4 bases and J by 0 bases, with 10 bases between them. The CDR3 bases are TGTGCCAGCAGCCGAATGACAGTCTCTGGGGCCAACGTCCTGACTTTC. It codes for CASSRMTVSGANVLTF.

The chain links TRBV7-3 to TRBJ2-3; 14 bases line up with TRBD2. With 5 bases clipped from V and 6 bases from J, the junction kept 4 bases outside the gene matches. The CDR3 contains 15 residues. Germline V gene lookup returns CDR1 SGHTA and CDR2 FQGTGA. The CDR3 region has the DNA TGTGCCAGCAGCACCGGGACTAGCGGGAGTGATACGCAGTATTTT. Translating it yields CASSTGTSGSDTQYF. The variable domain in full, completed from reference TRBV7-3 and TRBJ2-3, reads GAGVSQTPSNKVTEKGKYVELRCDPISGHTALYWYRQSLGQGPEFLIYFQGTGAADDSGLPNDRFFAVRPEGSVSTLKIQRTERGDSAVYLCASSTGTSGSDTQYFGPGTRLTVL.

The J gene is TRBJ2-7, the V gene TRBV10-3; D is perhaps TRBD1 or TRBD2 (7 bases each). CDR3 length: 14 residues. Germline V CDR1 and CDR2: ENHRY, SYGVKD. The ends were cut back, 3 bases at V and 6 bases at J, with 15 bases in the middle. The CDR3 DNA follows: TGTGCCATCAGTGAACGGCAGGGGGAGGGCGAGCAGTACTTC. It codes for CAISERQGEGEQYF.

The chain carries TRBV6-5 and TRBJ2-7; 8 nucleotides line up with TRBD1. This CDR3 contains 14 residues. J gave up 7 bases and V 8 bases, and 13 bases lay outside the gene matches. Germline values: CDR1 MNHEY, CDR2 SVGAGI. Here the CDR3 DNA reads TGTGCCAGCCAAAGGACAGGGCCGCCAGGTGAGCAGTACTTC. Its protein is CASQRTGPPGEQYF.

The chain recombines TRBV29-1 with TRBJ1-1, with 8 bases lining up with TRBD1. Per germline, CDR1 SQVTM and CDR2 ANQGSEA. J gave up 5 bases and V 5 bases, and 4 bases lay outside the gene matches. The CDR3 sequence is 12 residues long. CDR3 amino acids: CSVKTGATEAFF. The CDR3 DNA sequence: TGCAGCGTTAAGACAGGGGCGACTGAAGCTTTCTTT.

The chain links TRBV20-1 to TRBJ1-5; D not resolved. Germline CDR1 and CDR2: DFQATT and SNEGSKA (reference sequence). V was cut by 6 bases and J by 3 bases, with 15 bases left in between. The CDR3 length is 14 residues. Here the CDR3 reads CSAQAGRLNQPQHF. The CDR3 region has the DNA TGCAGTGCCCAGGCGGGTAGGCTCAATCAGCCCCAGCATTTT.